These 17 T cell receptor beta chains were sequenced from one sample in a study of T cells in Graves' hyperthyroidism and ophthalmopathy. What was amplified from RNA transcripts were TCR beta CDR3 regions. TCR CDR3 underwent first-round RT-PCR with the HTBI primer set. MiXCR was run by TCRdb on the multiplex PCR reads, yielding one entry per CDR3 protein. This sample has approximately 600,000 distinct CDR3 sequences; approximately 15% occur once, and the top ten carry approximately 6.4%. Sequencing was carried out using blood. These TCRs come from a woman younger than 30 with Graves' ophthalmopathy.

Comment on this clonotype: The junction shows a germline mismatch at one end, possibly a read error. CDR3 sequence reads: CASSSDRAPNEKPFF. CDR3 in DNA: TGTGCCAGCAGTTCGGACAGGGCGCCTAATGAAAAACCGTTTTTT. The chain carries TRBV28 and TRBJ1-4, with 8 bases lining up with TRBD1. CDR3 size: 15 residues. Germline V CDR1 and CDR2: MDHEN, SYDVKM.

V and J are TRBV6-1 and TRBJ2-1; possible D gene TRBD2, 5 bases. V was clipped by 0 bases and J by 1 base, with 13 bases between them. This CDR3 comprises 17 residues. Germline V gene sequence: CDR1 MNHNS, CDR2 SASEGT. The chain's CDR3 is CASSEALGRASYNEQFF. In DNA form, the CDR3 reads TGTGCCAGCAGTGAAGCGCTAGGGAGAGCGTCCTACAATGAGCAGTTCTTC.

Only a few counts were recorded for this clonotype. V usage is TRBV27 and J usage is TRBJ2-7; D is unclear. The CDR3 loop spans 15 amino acids. The V and J ends lost 2 bases and 3 bases respectively, with 14 bases between them. The germline V gene encodes CDR1 MNHEY and CDR2 SMNVEV (reference sequence). This chain's CDR3 is CASSLKGSRGYEQYF. In nucleotides, the CDR3 is TGTGCCAGCAGTTTAAAGGGTTCCCGTGGCTACGAGCAGTACTTC.

The J gene is TRBJ1-2, the V gene TRBV28; 9 bases agree with TRBD1. The germline V gene encodes CDR1 MDHEN and CDR2 SYDVKM. The CDR3 covers 13 residues. Trimming took 10 bases from V and 7 from J; bases not matched to a gene: 10. The DNA for the CDR3 is TGTGCCACCGACGGGGGACAGGGCTCTGGCTACACCTTC. Encoded protein: CATDGGQGSGYTF.

This clonotype was recorded a few times. CDR3 amino acids: CASSLQTSGRTDTQYF. In nucleotides, the CDR3 is TGTGCCAGCAGCCTTCAGACTAGCGGGAGAACAGATACGCAGTATTTT. The V call is TRBV13, the J call TRBJ2-3; 12 nucleotides match TRBD2. This CDR3 spans 16 amino acids. The germline gives CDR1 PRHDT, CDR2 FYEKMQ (reference sequence). The J segment lost 3 bases and the V segment lost 5 bases, leaving 6 bases of the junction unmatched.

This clonotype has at least ten counts. This chain links TRBV28 with TRBJ1-4, with TRBD1 identical over 7 bases. Germline values: CDR1 MDHEN, CDR2 SYDVKM. The CDR3 consists of 12 residues. The trim removed 7 bases at V and 8 bases at J, leaving 4 bases unmatched. Here the CDR3 reads CASNRGGEKLFF. As DNA, the CDR3 is TGTGCCAGCAACAGGGGCGGAGAAAAACTGTTTTTT.

Many counts were recorded for this clonotype. The V and J genes are TRBV2 and TRBJ1-6; D remains ambiguous. The CDR3 spans 14 residues. The germline gives CDR1 SNHLY, CDR2 FYNNEI. V was clipped by 1 base and J by 9 bases, with 10 bases between them. CDR3 bases: TGTGCCAGCAGTGAAGGGATGACAAGTTCACCCCTCCACTTT. It yields the protein CASSEGMTSSPLHF.

The J gene is TRBJ2-4, the V gene TRBV4-3; perhaps TRBD1 as D (6 bases). Germline V gene sequence: CDR1 LGHNA, CDR2 YSLEER. V was shortened by 0 bases and J by 5 bases, with 23 bases between the two germline ends. CDR3 length equals 19 residues. The CDR3 DNA is TGCGCCAGCAGCCAAGATTACTTTTCGTCGGACAGAGTCGAAAACATTCAGTACTTC. Amino acids: CASSQDYFSSDRVENIQYF.

This clonotype was counted at least ten times. V usage is TRBV29-1 and J usage is TRBJ1-4, with D tentatively TRBD1 (5 bases). The CDR3 has 13 amino acids. Trimming shortened V by 4 bases and J by 7 bases, and 13 bases separated the two germline ends. CDR1 SQVTM and CDR2 ANQGSEA come from the germline V gene. The CDR3 sequence is CSVGGAGSEKLFF. The DNA for the CDR3 is TGCAGCGTTGGAGGGGCGGGGAGTGAAAAACTGTTTTTT.

This clonotype has ten or more counts. The rearrangement uses TRBV7-8 and TRBJ2-1; 11 bases are shared with TRBD2. The germline CDR1 and CDR2 sequences are SGHVS and FQNEAQ. Unmatched junction bases numbered 9, after V lost 4 bases and J lost 7 bases. The CDR3 is 16 amino acids. CDR3 sequence (DNA): TGTGCCAGCAGCTGTGGTATAGCGGGAGGGCCAAATGAGCAGTTCTTC. It translates to CASSCGIAGGPNEQFF. Filled out from reference TRBV7-8 and TRBJ2-1, the complete variable domain reads GAGVSQSPRYKVAKRGQDVALRCDPISGHVSLFWYQQALGQGPEFLTYFQNEAQLDKSGLPSDRFFAERPEGSVSTLKIQRTQQEDSAVYLCASSCGIAGGPNEQFFGPGTRLTVL.

This clonotype was counted ten times or more. The chain uses TRBV29-1 and TRBJ2-1; TRBD1 matches 7 bases. V lost 0 bases and J lost 6; bases outside the gene matches: 5. The CDR3 totals 14 residues. Germline assignment: CDR1 SQVTM and CDR2 ANQGSEA. The CDR3 DNA reads as TGCAGCGTTGAAGATATTACAGGGGTCAATGAGCAGTTCTTC. Translating gives CSVEDITGVNEQFF.

There are a few counts of this clonotype. V is TRBV24-1 and J is TRBJ1-2, with TRBD1 identical over 10 bases. Germline V lookup: CDR1 KGHDR, CDR2 SFDVKD. After removal of 12 bases from V and 5 bases from J, the junction contained 14 bases not matched to a gene. The CDR3 is made up of 15 amino acids. CDR3 in amino acids: CAPERGQGFLYGYTF. CDR3 DNA sequence: TGTGCCCCCGAGAGGGGACAGGGGTTCTTATATGGCTACACCTTC.

This clonotype was recorded at least ten times. This sequence joins TRBV20-1 and TRBJ2-3; D perhaps matches TRBD2 (5 bases). Germline CDR1 is DFQATT and CDR2 is SNEGSKA (reference sequence). The V end was cut by 0 bases, the J end by 3 bases, with 10 bases between. The CDR3 covers 14 residues. The CDR3 DNA reads as TGCAGTGCTAGAGACCGGACTGGGACAGATACGCAGTATTTT. This codes for CSARDRTGTDTQYF.

The table lists this clonotype with many counts. The chain carries TRBV27 and TRBJ1-1; the D is unclear. Trimming removed 3 bases at V and 2 bases at J, with 10 bases between. Germline CDR1 MNHEY, CDR2 SMNVEV (reference sequence). The CDR3 is 14 amino acids. This chain's CDR3 is CASSFTGRNTEAFF. In nucleotides, the CDR3 is TGTGCCAGCAGTTTCACCGGGAGAAACACTGAAGCTTTCTTT.

The chain recombines TRBV4-1 with TRBJ2-7; D gene ambiguous. The germline CDR1 and CDR2 sequences are MGHRA and YSYEKL. The CDR3 length is 14 residues. V lost 3 bases to trimming and J lost 1 base, with 10 bases between them. The CDR3 coding sequence is TGCGCCAGCAGCCAGGTTTCGATTTCCTACGAGCAGTACTTC. Amino acid sequence: CASSQVSISYEQYF.

This clonotype was observed many times. CDR3 in amino acids: CASSSGLPRGETQYF. CDR3 in DNA: TGTGCCAGCAGCTCGGGACTACCGAGGGGGGAGACCCAGTACTTC. V gene TRBV13 combines with J gene TRBJ2-5; a weak D match, TRBD2 (7 bases). The V end was cut by 4 bases, the J end by 5 bases, with 17 bases between. Per the germline V gene, CDR1 is PRHDT and CDR2 is FYEKMQ (reference sequence). The CDR3 runs to 15 residues. The full variable domain, rest sourced from reference TRBV13 and TRBJ2-5, is AAGVIQSPRHLIKEKRETATLKCYPIPRHDTVYWYQQGPGQDPQFLISFYEKMQSDKGSIPDRFSAQQFSDYHSELNMSSLELGDSALYFCASSSGLPRGETQYFGPGTRLLVL.

The table lists this clonotype with many counts. The V and J genes are TRBV28 and TRBJ2-5; D uncertain. V was cut by 5 bases and J by 2 bases, with 15 bases left in between. This CDR3 contains 15 residues. Germline V gives CDR1 MDHEN, CDR2 SYDVKM. CDR3: CASSTRKLLQETQYF. The CDR3 bases are TGTGCCAGCAGTACGAGAAAACTCCTACAAGAGACCCAGTACTTC.